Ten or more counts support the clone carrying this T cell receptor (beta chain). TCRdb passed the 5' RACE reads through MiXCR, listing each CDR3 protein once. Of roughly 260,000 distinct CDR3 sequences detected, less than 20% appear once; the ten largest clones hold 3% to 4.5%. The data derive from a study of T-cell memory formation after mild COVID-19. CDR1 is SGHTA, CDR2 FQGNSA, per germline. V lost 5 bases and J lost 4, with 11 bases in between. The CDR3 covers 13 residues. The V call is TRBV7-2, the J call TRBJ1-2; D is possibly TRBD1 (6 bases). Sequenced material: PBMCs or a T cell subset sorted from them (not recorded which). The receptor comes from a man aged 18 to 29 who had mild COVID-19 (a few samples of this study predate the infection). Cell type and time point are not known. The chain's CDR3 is CASSTRGGYGYTF. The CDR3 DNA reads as TGTGCCAGCAGCACCAGGGGAGGCTATGGCTACACCTTC.